Below are 18 T cell receptor beta chains sequenced from a single sample in a study of shared clonotypes between healthy human individuals (dated by TCRdb to the early 2020s). Receptor amplification or capture employed the immunoSEQ multiplex PCR assay. In its TCRdb copy, this immuneACCESS table keeps in-frame sequences only and misses some clones. Where compared with another copy, unresolved V genes explain less than half of these, and the others have no known cause. The table for this sample lists a few million clones; about 92% of them were counted only once. Under 0.15% of the sample goes to the ten largest clones. Sequences were obtained from naive CD4+ T cells sorted from blood. According to the study, the label for this sample's cell subset or site signals: CD45RA+ positively selected. The receptors were sampled from a man between 18 and 35 years old in good health.

The CDR3 sequence: CASGTSGYSYNEQFF. CDR3 sequence (DNA): TGTGCCAGCGGGACTAGCGGGTATTCCTACAATGAGCAGTTCTTC. V usage is TRBV27 and J usage is TRBJ2-1, with 12 bases aligning to TRBD2. CDR1 and CDR2 (germline): MNHEY, SMNVEV (reference sequence). Unmatched junction bases numbered 3, after V lost 8 bases and J lost 1 base. CDR3 length: 15 residues.

This rearrangement joins TRBV11-2 to TRBJ1-2; TRBD1 is a possible D gene (6 bases). Germline V lookup: CDR1 SGHAT, CDR2 FQNNGV. This CDR3 contains 13 residues. Trimming left V 6 bases short and J 4 bases short, with 12 bases between. The CDR3 DNA follows: TGTGCCAGCAGGGTCACAGGGATCTATGGCTACACCTTC. It codes for CASRVTGIYGYTF.

The rearrangement uses TRBV20-1 and TRBJ2-5; maybe TRBD1 (6 bases). V was pared by 6 bases and J by 5 bases, with 7 bases between. Germline V lookup: CDR1 DFQATT, CDR2 SNEGSKA (reference sequence). The CDR3 runs 10 residues. CDR3 amino acids: CSADRETQYF. The CDR3, as DNA: TGCAGTGCAGACAGGGAGACCCAGTACTTC.

The chain links TRBV5-1 to TRBJ2-7, with D unresolved. V lost 0 bases, J lost 0 bases, and 10 bases lay in between. CDR3 length equals 15 residues. CDR1 is SGHRS, CDR2 YFSETQ, per germline. DNA of the CDR3: TGCGCCAGCAGCTTGGGAGTGACTGACTCCTACGAGCAGTACTTC. It translates to CASSLGVTDSYEQYF.

Worth noting for this clone: The sample has other DNA sequences that encode this CDR3 too. The chain couples TRBV11-2 to TRBJ2-7; 9 bases map to TRBD1. The V and J ends lost 6 bases and 0 bases, in that order; junction bases with no gene match: 6. The CDR3 extends over 15 amino acids. CDR1 is SGHAT, CDR2 FQNNGV, per germline. CDR3 loop: CASRRPGQGSYEQYF. The CDR3 region has the DNA TGTGCCAGCAGACGTCCGGGACAGGGCTCCTACGAGCAGTACTTC.

The chain couples TRBV18 to TRBJ1-5; no firm D call. Trimming shortened V by 1 base and J by 0 bases, and 22 bases separated the two germline ends. The CDR3 is 20 residues long. The germline CDR1 and CDR2 sequences are KGHSH and LQKENI. CDR3 in amino acids: CASSPLPWGSTLFSNQPQHF. Here the CDR3 DNA reads TGTGCCAGCTCACCACTCCCTTGGGGTTCTACCCTCTTTAGCAATCAGCCCCAGCATTTT.

The genes are TRBV9 and TRBJ1-1; tentatively, D is TRBD1 (5 bases). The CDR3 spans 15 residues. Per germline, CDR1 SGDLS and CDR2 YYNGEE. The V and J ends lost 3 bases and 0 bases respectively, with 12 bases between them. This CDR3 reads CASSGSGTVNTEAFF. The DNA for the CDR3 is TGTGCCAGCAGCGGCTCCGGGACGGTGAACACTGAAGCTTTCTTT.

The rearrangement uses TRBV4-2 and TRBJ1-4, with D uncertain. CDR1 and CDR2 from the germline V gene are LGHNA and YNFKEQ. V lost 0 bases to trimming and J lost 8 bases, with 19 bases between them. The CDR3 totals 17 residues. The CDR3 region has the DNA TGTGCCAGCAGCCAAGATAGCCGGGCCCGAGAAGGGGAAAAACTGTTTTTT. It specifies CASSQDSRAREGEKLFF.

The chain recombines TRBV18 with TRBJ2-2; possibly TRBD2 for D (6 bases). Trimming removed 3 bases from V and 3 bases from J, with 11 bases in between. In germline, CDR1 is KGHSH, CDR2 LQKENI. The CDR3 runs to 15 residues. In DNA form, the CDR3 reads TGTGCCAGCTCACCTAACTGGGGGGACACCGGGGAGCTGTTTTTT. Protein product: CASSPNWGDTGELFF.

Comments on this clone: The same CDR3 also results from other DNA sequences found in this sample. V gene TRBV5-4 combines with J gene TRBJ1-1; unclear D gene. The V and J ends lost 1 base and 0 bases respectively, with 4 bases between them. The germline gives CDR1 SGHNT, CDR2 YYREEE (reference sequence). The CDR3 covers 13 residues. The CDR3 loop reads CASSLTVNTEAFF. As DNA, the CDR3 is TGTGCCAGCAGCTTGACAGTGAACACTGAAGCTTTCTTT.

This chain links TRBV21-1 with TRBJ2-2; the table names TRBD1, a call not compared with the DNA. TRBV21-1 is labeled a pseudogene. The CDR3 runs 14 residues. CDR3 sequence (DNA): TGTGCCAGCAGGAGACAGGGGCACAACGGGGAGCTGTTTTTT. It encodes CASRRQGHNGELFF.

As regards this clone: Other DNA variants within this sample encode the same CDR3. The chain couples TRBV10-3 to TRBJ2-7; tentatively, D is TRBD2 (6 bases). The germline V gene has CDR1 ENHRY and CDR2 SYGVKD. This CDR3 is built from 13 residues. The V gene lost 4 bases and the J gene lost 1 base, with 8 bases spanning the gap. The CDR3 DNA sequence: TGTGCCATCAGTGGAGGGACTTCCTACGAGCAGTACTTC. Protein sequence: CAISGGTSYEQYF.

The rearrangement uses TRBV4-3 and TRBJ2-5; D gene unclear. V lost 0 bases to trimming and J lost 5 bases, with 4 bases between them. This CDR3 has 12 residues. Germline V lookup: CDR1 LGHNA, CDR2 YSLEER. As DNA, the CDR3 is TGCGCCAGCAGCCAAGACTGGGAGACCCAGTACTTC. Protein product: CASSQDWETQYF.

The chain employs TRBV18 and TRBJ1-1; no definite D call. Trimming shortened V by 0 bases and J by 0 bases, and 11 bases separated the two germline ends. The germline CDR1 and CDR2 sequences are KGHSH and LQKENI. This CDR3 is built from 16 residues. The CDR3 coding sequence is TGTGCCAGCTCACCACCGTTTCGGTTCATGAACACTGAAGCTTTCTTT. It translates to CASSPPFRFMNTEAFF.

This chain uses TRBV7-2 with TRBJ1-2; TRBD1 is a possible D gene (5 bases). The CDR3 is 14 residues long. V was pared by 1 base and J by 4 bases, with 10 bases between. The germline CDR1 and CDR2 sequences are SGHTA and FQGNSA. The CDR3: CASSLGLTAYGYTF. CDR3 in DNA: TGTGCCAGCAGCTTAGGGCTGACAGCCTATGGCTACACCTTC.

This clone occurred a few times. The rearrangement links TRBV30 to TRBJ1-1, with 9 bases matching TRBD1. Germline CDR1 and CDR2: GTSNPN and SVGIG (reference sequence). This CDR3 has 16 residues. With 0 bases clipped from V and 2 bases from J, the junction kept 7 bases outside the gene matches. The CDR3 sequence is CAWSVTRTGVNTEAFF. CDR3 coding DNA: TGTGCCTGGAGTGTAACCCGGACAGGGGTCAACACTGAAGCTTTCTTT.

V and J are TRBV9 and TRBJ2-7, with TRBD1 identical over 10 bases. Germline V gene lookup returns CDR1 SGDLS and CDR2 YYNGEE. The CDR3 contains 13 residues. V lost 3 bases to trimming and J lost 5 bases; unmatched junction nucleotides: 2. In DNA, the CDR3 is TGTGCCAGCAGCGCAGGACAGGGGGACGAGCAGTACTTC. Translated: CASSAGQGDEQYF.

As for this clone: In the same sample, other DNA sequences code for this CDR3. The J gene is TRBJ1-6, the V gene TRBV5-1; D ambiguous. Trimming removed 0 bases at V and 7 bases at J, with 5 bases between. The CDR3 covers 13 residues. The germline V gene has CDR1 SGHRS and CDR2 YFSETQ. This CDR3 reads CASSLDRNSPLHF. CDR3 sequence (DNA): TGCGCCAGCAGCTTGGATCGGAATTCACCCCTCCACTTT.